What follows are 17 T cell receptor beta chains derived from one specimen sequenced in a study of blood T cells in healthy people across ages. The second PCR ran roughly 7 to 12 cycles with a sample-barcoded 5' primer and J-beta primers. MiXCR, run by TCRdb on the 5' RACE reads, gives a single entry per CDR3 protein. The table records over a million distinct CDR3 sequences, roughly 45% of them present only once. Sequenced sample: blood. The receptors shown here come from a woman aged 60-70 years in good health.

The chain carries TRBV20-1 and TRBJ1-6; D gene uncertain. V was clipped by 4 bases and J by 8 bases, with 15 bases between them. Germline V lookup: CDR1 DFQATT, CDR2 SNEGSKA (reference sequence). The CDR3 is made up of 14 amino acids. The CDR3 reads CSAIEVSADSPLHF. CDR3 DNA: TGCAGTGCTATAGAGGTCAGCGCAGATTCACCCCTCCACTTT.

This rearrangement joins TRBV20-1 to TRBJ1-1; 11 positions agree with TRBD1. V dropped 0 bases and J dropped 5; count of bases not matched to a gene: 2. CDR3 length: 14 amino acids. The germline V gene encodes CDR1 DFQATT and CDR2 SNEGSKA (reference sequence). As DNA, the CDR3 is TGCAGTGCTAGAGAGGGGACAGGGGGAACTGAAGCTTTCTTT. The encoded protein is CSAREGTGGTEAFF.

V and J are TRBV29-1 and TRBJ2-7; D remains unclear. V shed 7 bases and J shed 2 bases, with 15 bases lying between them. Germline lookup yields CDR1 SQVTM and CDR2 ANQGSEA. The CDR3 runs 13 residues. The CDR3 reads CSARRSGAYEQYF. The CDR3 DNA reads as TGCAGCGCCAGAAGAAGTGGCGCCTACGAGCAGTACTTC.

This chain links TRBV2 with TRBJ2-1; D uncertain. Germline-derived CDR1 and CDR2 are SNHLY and FYNNEI. Trimming took off 3 bases at V and 0 bases at J, with 12 bases between the two ends. The CDR3 length is 16 residues. The DNA of the CDR3 is TGTGCCAGCAGTGACGGAAGGCGGAGCTCCTACAATGAGCAGTTCTTC. Translating gives CASSDGRRSSYNEQFF.

J is TRBJ2-5 and V is TRBV5-6, with TRBD2 matching over 11 bases. The J call may not be correct, given that the DNA end is closer to TRBJ2-7. Germline V gene lookup returns CDR1 SGHDT and CDR2 YYEEEE. The length of the CDR3 is 16 residues. The CDR3, as DNA: TGTGCCAGCAGCTCTCATACTAGCGGGAGCTTCGACGAGCAGTACTTC. Translated: CASSSHTSGSFDEQYF.

This chain connects TRBV12-3 or TRBV12-4 to TRBJ2-3; no clear D gene. The CDR3 extends over 11 amino acids. With 7 bases removed from V and 5 bases from J, the gap between germline ends came to 7 bases. CDR3 sequence reads: CASTQLDTQYF. The CDR3, as DNA: TGTGCCAGCACCCAACTAGATACGCAGTATTTT.

There are a few counts of this clonotype. The chain carries TRBV2 and TRBJ1-5; 8 bases line up with TRBD1. The V and J ends lost 7 bases and 1 base, in that order; junction bases with no gene match: 6. This CDR3 is 15 amino acids long. CDR1 SNHLY and CDR2 FYNNEI come from the germline V gene. CDR3 in DNA: TGTGCCAGCACATCGGGACAGGCCAGCAATCAGCCCCAGCATTTT. Translated, it gives CASTSGQASNQPQHF.

This clonotype was seen a handful of times. The chain uses TRBV27 and TRBJ2-3, with a tentative D call TRBD1 (5 bases). Germline assignment: CDR1 MNHEY and CDR2 SMNVEV (reference sequence). Trimming pared 1 base from V and 0 bases from J, leaving 11 bases between. CDR3 size: 16 residues. The CDR3 is CASSLLGRWSTDTQYF. The CDR3 region has the DNA TGTGCCAGCAGTTTATTGGGGCGGTGGAGCACAGATACGCAGTATTTT.

The chain carries TRBV20-1 and TRBJ2-3, with D perhaps matching TRBD1 (5 bases). The CDR3 runs 14 residues. Germline V gene sequence: CDR1 DFQATT, CDR2 SNEGSKA (reference sequence). With 5 bases removed from V and 3 bases from J, the gap between germline ends came to 15 bases. The CDR3 sequence: CSASGHGNTDTQYF. Written as DNA, the CDR3 is TGCAGTGCTTCCGGACACGGAAATACAGATACGCAGTATTTT.

The genes are TRBV3-1 and TRBJ2-2; D call uncertain. V lost 0 bases, J lost 3 bases, and 17 bases lay in between. Per germline, CDR1 LGHDT and CDR2 YNNKEL (reference sequence). CDR3 length equals 18 residues. This CDR3 is CASSQEMWSESYTGELFF. The CDR3 bases are TGTGCCAGCAGCCAAGAGATGTGGTCGGAGTCGTACACCGGGGAGCTGTTTTTT.

J is TRBJ2-3 and V is TRBV20-1; D is perhaps TRBD1 or TRBD2 (5 bases each). CDR1 and CDR2 from the germline V gene are DFQATT and SNEGSKA (reference sequence). V gave up 6 bases and J gave up 3 bases, with 13 bases separating them. The CDR3 consists of 13 residues. In DNA, the CDR3 is TGCAGTGCAGTCGAGGGGAGAACAGATACGCAGTATTTT. As protein: CSAVEGRTDTQYF.

Only a few counts were recorded for this clonotype. The chain links TRBV7-9 to TRBJ2-5; D uncertain. The V end was cut by 6 bases, the J end by 2 bases, with 13 bases between. The CDR3 is 14 residues long. The germline gives CDR1 SEHNR, CDR2 FQNEAQ (reference sequence). Written as DNA, the CDR3 is TGTGCCAGCAGTCCGGGCAGCCAACAAGAGACCCAGTACTTC. This sequence encodes CASSPGSQQETQYF.

This clonotype was seen a few times. This chain joins TRBV5-1 and TRBJ2-7; 9 nucleotides line up with TRBD1. V lost 1 base and J lost 2; bases outside the gene matches: 4. The CDR3 has 15 residues. The V gene's germline CDR1 is SGHRS and CDR2 YFSETQ. The CDR3 DNA follows: TGCGCCAGCAGCTTGACTCGGACAGGGGCCTACGAGCAGTACTTC. Protein sequence: CASSLTRTGAYEQYF.

The CDR3 nucleotides are TGTGCCAGCAGTTTACGGACTAGCGGGAGGGCCGGCGGGGCCTACGAGCAGTACTTC. Protein: CASSLRTSGRAGGAYEQYF. J is TRBJ2-7 and V is TRBV27; 15 bases are a match to TRBD2. CDR3 length: 19 amino acids. CDR1 and CDR2 (germline): MNHEY, SMNVEV (reference sequence). The J segment lost 2 bases and the V segment lost 2 bases, leaving 10 bases of the junction unmatched.

Many counts were recorded for this clonotype. The CDR3 coding sequence is TGTGCCAGCAGCCCCGGACAGGGGGCAACAGATACGCAGTATTTT. Protein sequence: CASSPGQGATDTQYF. V gene TRBV7-2 combines with J gene TRBJ2-3; the match to TRBD1 covers 11 bases. Trimming cost V 5 bases and J 3 bases; bases outside gene matches: 4. This CDR3 is built from 15 residues. CDR1 is SGHTA, CDR2 FQGNSA, per germline.

In its sample, this clonotype was seen once. This chain joins TRBV5-6 and TRBJ2-3; 11 nucleotides line up with TRBD2. CDR1 and CDR2 (germline): SGHDT, YYEEEE. The CDR3 has 17 amino acids. After removal of 0 bases from V and 7 bases from J, the junction contained 10 bases not matched to a gene. DNA of the CDR3: TGTGCCAGCAGCTTGGGGCACACTAGCGGGAGCAGACATACGCAGTATTTT. It is translated as CASSLGHTSGSRHTQYF.

This clonotype was seen more than once but under ten times. CDR3 bases: TGCAGTGGGACGCGGGGGGAGGATGAGCAGTTCTTC. It yields the protein CSGTRGEDEQFF. The V call is TRBV20-1, the J call TRBJ2-1, with 8 bases matching TRBD2. The germline CDR1 and CDR2 sequences are DFQATT and SNEGSKA (reference sequence). The V gene end was trimmed by 7 bases and the J gene end by 8 bases; junction bases not matched to a gene: 7. CDR3 length equals 12 residues.